The text below deals with one T cell receptor (beta chain). These data come from a study of T cell clusters in autoimmune cytopenias. TRB amplification used 200 to 250 ng of peripheral blood genomic DNA. TRB rearrangements were amplified by touch-down multiplex PCR with mixed TRB-A/B primers. TCRdb processed the multiplex PCR reads again and assigns one entry to each CDR3 protein, with no DNA. Recorded for this sample: 9,500 to 15,000 distinct CDR3 sequences. This sample was also put to use in a study of T cell repertoires in aging, cancer and after chemotherapy. From that second work: Repeat sampling of healthy donors over several months to years showed clear clonal overlap. The whole study produced a dataset of several million TCR reads. Untreated cancer patients had significantly lower blood TCR diversity than age-matched healthy donors. These repertoire data do not allow conclusions about immunological memory after chemotherapy.

The receptor was derived from a human donor in good health. Sequenced input: peripheral blood.

The CDR3 sequence is CAWSVEGGSNQPQHF. The chain has TRBV30 and TRBJ1-5. Per germline, CDR1 GTSNPN and CDR2 SVGIG (reference sequence). This CDR3 has 15 residues.